This T cell receptor beta chain comes out of a study of control samples from healthy donors and cancer patients. Assay: immunoSEQ multiplex PCR; the TCRdb copy retains only in-frame clones and omits some. The table shows tens of thousands of clones, with about nine tenths occurring only once. Germline values: CDR1 MGHRA, CDR2 YSYEKL. The CDR3 extends over 13 amino acids. Trimming stripped 1 base from V and 3 bases from J, with 7 bases between. The TCR sequence derives from a man younger than 45 in good health. Source material: blood. This sequence joins TRBV4-1 and TRBJ2-7; D call uncertain. The CDR3 reads CASSQVENYEQYF. In DNA, the CDR3 is TGCGCCAGCAGCCAAGTTGAGAACTACGAGCAGTACTTC.